The 21 T cell receptor beta chains reported below all come from one sample, sequenced in a study of CD8+CD57+ T cells in acquired aplastic anemia. TCR beta VDJ combinations and CDR3 sequences were profiled from genomic DNA. One entry per CDR3 protein, called by TCRdb with MiXCR from the reads. The table records 400,000 to 500,000 distinct CDR3 sequences, just under 70% of them present only once. Sequenced material: sorted CD4+, CD8+, or CD8+CD57+ T cells (not recorded which) from PBMCs. All receptors derive from a human donor in good health, serving as a control.

This clonotype was counted a single time. This chain joins TRBV20-1 and TRBJ2-5; D might be TRBD2 (5 bases). The J call may not be correct, given that the DNA end is closer to TRBJ2-1. This CDR3 comprises 15 residues. From germline, CDR1 is DFQATT and CDR2 SNEGSKA (reference sequence). The CDR3 DNA reads as TGCAGTGCTAGAGATTTTCAAGTAGCGAACAATGAGCAGTTCTTC. It yields the protein CSARDFQVANNEQFF.

CDR3 sequence: CASRLARAGYAEAFF. CDR3 DNA sequence: TGTGCCAGCAGGTTGGCTCGGGCCGGTTATGCTGAAGCTTTCTTT. The gene calls are TRBV2 and TRBJ1-1; D remains unclear. CDR3 length equals 15 residues. Trimming pared 6 bases from V and 6 bases from J, leaving 20 bases between. Germline loops: CDR1 SNHLY, CDR2 FYNNEI.

The rearrangement joins TRBV20-1 to TRBJ2-5, with 10 bases that match TRBD2. Germline CDR1 reads DFQATT; CDR2 reads SNEGSKA (reference sequence). The CDR3 length is 14 residues. V lost 6 bases to trimming and J lost 2 bases; unmatched junction nucleotides: 6. CDR3 in amino acids: CSAQSGGVQETQYF. Here the CDR3 DNA reads TGCAGTGCCCAGAGCGGGGGGGTACAAGAGACCCAGTACTTC.

Concerning this clonotype: A junction boundary mismatches the germline segment, possibly from a read error. V usage is TRBV7-9 and J usage is TRBJ1-6; no clear D. Per germline, CDR1 SEHNR and CDR2 FQNEAQ (reference sequence). The CDR3 extends over 15 amino acids. The CDR3 DNA reads as TGCGCCAGCAGCTGGGAGAGGCGGGCTGATTCACCCTTCCACTTT. Its protein is CASSWERRADSPFHF.

This rearrangement joins TRBV25-1 to TRBJ1-2; weak D call: TRBD1 (6 bases). Per germline, CDR1 MGHDK and CDR2 SYGVNS. This CDR3 is built from 15 residues. V was pared by 2 bases and J by 2 bases, with 12 bases between. The chain's CDR3 is CASSEDKGGNYGYTF. The CDR3 nucleotides are TGTGCCAGCAGTGAAGATAAGGGGGGCAACTATGGCTACACCTTC.

The chain has TRBV7-6 and TRBJ2-5, with D hard to call. Trimming took 8 bases from V and 14 from J, leaving 30 bases between them. Germline CDR1 and CDR2: SGHVS and FNYEAQ. The CDR3 loop spans 15 amino acids. The CDR3 bases are TGTGCCAGCTCTCCGAAGTTTGGCTACGAGCAGTACTTCTACTTC. Its translation is CASSPKFGYEQYFYF.

As for this clonotype: Here the CDR3 omits its conserved ending phenylalanine or tryptophan, so a read error is the likely source. V and J are TRBV4-3 and TRBJ1-6; D gene uncertain. V was shortened by 4 bases and J by 6 bases, with 16 bases between the two germline ends. CDR3 length: 16 amino acids. Germline V CDR1 and CDR2: LGHNA, YSLEER. The CDR3 nucleotides read TGCGCCAGCAGCCTCCGGACCGAGTACACTAATTCACCCCTCCACTCT. The encoded protein is CASSLRTEYTNSPLHS.

This clonotype has ten or more counts. The chain couples TRBV29-1 to TRBJ2-7, with 9 bases that match TRBD1. Germline values: CDR1 SQVTM, CDR2 ANQGSEA. V was clipped by 4 bases and J by 7 bases; unmatched bases: 8. This CDR3 contains 13 residues. CDR3 in amino acids: CSVGRGQGEEQYF. The CDR3 DNA follows: TGCAGCGTTGGGAGGGGACAGGGTGAAGAGCAGTACTTC.

This clonotype was found many times. The V call is TRBV29-1, the J call TRBJ1-2; D not certain. The CDR3 extends over 15 amino acids. In germline, CDR1 is SQVTM, CDR2 ANQGSEA. V shed 4 bases and J shed 4 bases, with 19 bases lying between them. CDR3 in DNA: TGCAGCGTTGCGGCAGGAAGCCAAACAACCTATGGCTACACCTTC. This encodes CSVAAGSQTTYGYTF. The full variable domain, its missing parts supplied by reference TRBV29-1 and TRBJ1-2, is SAVISQKPSRDICQRGTSLTIQCQVDSQVTMMFWYRQQPGQSLTLIATANQGSEATYESGFVIDKFPISRPNLTFSTLTVSNMSPEDSSIYLCSVAAGSQTTYGYTFGSGTRLTVV.

The rearrangement links TRBV5-4 to TRBJ2-5; D may be TRBD2 (5 bases). CDR1 is SGHNT, CDR2 YYREEE, per germline (reference sequence). The CDR3 loop spans 15 amino acids. Trimming pared 2 bases from V and 4 bases from J, leaving 15 bases between. In DNA form, the CDR3 reads TGTGCCAGCAGCTTAGTGAACTCGGGGAGAGAGACCCAGTACTTC. Translated: CASSLVNSGRETQYF.

This chain joins TRBV12-3 or TRBV12-4 and TRBJ2-3; 10 positions agree with TRBD2. This CDR3 region has 13 residues. The J segment lost 11 bases and the V segment lost 8 bases, leaving 10 bases of the junction unmatched. The CDR3 sequence is CASGGASGGEQYF. CDR3 bases: TGTGCCAGCGGCGGGGCTAGCGGGGGCGAGCAGTATTTT.

The V gene is TRBV19, the J gene TRBJ2-5, with D uncertain. Trimming pared 5 bases from V and 1 base from J, leaving 11 bases between. Germline loops: CDR1 LNHDA, CDR2 SQIVND (reference sequence). The CDR3 consists of 14 residues. The CDR3 sequence is CASSPPLGQETQYF. CDR3 in DNA: TGTGCCAGTAGTCCCCCCCTGGGCCAAGAGACCCAGTACTTC.

This clonotype was detected a few times. The V gene is TRBV14, the J gene TRBJ2-5, with 12 bases matching TRBD2. J gave up 2 bases and V 3 bases, and 10 bases lay outside the gene matches. The length of the CDR3 is 18 residues. CDR1 SGHDN and CDR2 FVKESK come from the germline V gene. The CDR3 region has the DNA TGTGCCAGCAGCCAGGGACTAGCGGGCCTACATACTCAAGAGACCCAGTACTTC. Translating gives CASSQGLAGLHTQETQYF.

As regards this clonotype: At one of its ends the junction is not consistent with the germline gene, which may arise from a read error. V usage is TRBV2 and J usage is TRBJ2-7, with TRBD2 matching 7 bases. The CDR3 sequence is 14 residues long. The V gene's germline CDR1 is SNHLY and CDR2 FYNNEI. This CDR3 is CASSGSGLINYQFF. The CDR3 nucleotides read TGTGCCAGCAGCGGGTCGGGACTAATTAACTACCAGTTCTTT.

This clonotype was seen many times. This chain uses TRBV29-1 with TRBJ1-2; TRBD1 agrees at 8 bases. V was clipped by 4 bases and J by 4 bases; unmatched bases: 2. Germline loops: CDR1 SQVTM, CDR2 ANQGSEA. The CDR3 has 12 amino acids. The CDR3 is CSVAGQVYGYTF. CDR3 bases: TGCAGCGTTGCGGGACAGGTCTATGGCTACACCTTC.

This clonotype was seen only once. Germline is not matched at one junction end, which may reflect a read error. The CDR3 protein is CASTRQRSGDTIYF. CDR3 DNA sequence: TGTGCCAGTACGCGGCAACGCTCTGGAGACACCATATATTTT. This chain uses TRBV19 with TRBJ1-4; D ambiguous. The DNA end is more similar to TRBJ1-3, so the J call may be wrong. Germline loops: CDR1 LNHDA, CDR2 SQIVND (reference sequence). The CDR3 runs 14 residues.

This clonotype was seen a single time. Relative to the germline gene, one junction end is altered; a read error may explain this. The V gene is TRBV2, the J gene TRBJ2-7; D unclear. This CDR3 is built from 13 residues. CDR1 and CDR2 (germline): SNHLY, FYNNEI. In DNA form, the CDR3 reads TGTGCCAGCGGCTGTGCTATGGGCACACCGCCGGTTTTC. This translates into CASGCAMGTPPVF.

The V call is TRBV12-3 or TRBV12-4, the J call TRBJ1-1, with a weak D call TRBD1 (5 bases). V was pared by 0 bases and J by 0 bases, with 20 bases between. This CDR3 has 19 amino acids. The CDR3 region has the DNA TGTGCCAGCAGTTTAGCTACCGAGGGCACAGGCTTCATGAACACTGAAGCTTTCTTT. It translates to CASSLATEGTGFMNTEAFF.

This clonotype was counted ten times or more. V gene TRBV9 combines with J gene TRBJ2-5, with 12 bases matching TRBD2. Germline V lookup: CDR1 SGDLS, CDR2 YYNGEE. The CDR3 has 14 residues. V shed 5 bases, J shed 5 bases, and the junction held 4 bases outside the gene matches. The CDR3 region has the DNA TGTGCCAGCAGACCTAGCGGGGGGGATGAGACCCAGTACTTC. This sequence encodes CASRPSGGDETQYF.

This clonotype has just one count. The CDR3 nucleotides read TGCGCCAGCAGCTTGGACCGCGGGTACGATGAAAAACTGTTTTTT. It specifies CASSLDRGYDEKLFF. The rearrangement joins TRBV5-1 to TRBJ1-4; no firm D call. The CDR3 is 15 amino acids. Germline loops: CDR1 SGHRS, CDR2 YFSETQ. Trimming removed 0 bases from V and 6 bases from J, with 12 bases in between.

At least ten counts were recorded for this clonotype. The chain employs TRBV11-1 and TRBJ2-2; tentatively, D is TRBD2 (5 bases). Trimming shortened V by 1 base and J by 6 bases, and 9 bases separated the two germline ends. The V gene's germline CDR1 is SGHAT and CDR2 FQDESV (reference sequence). This CDR3 comprises 14 residues. This chain's CDR3 is CASSLVRGAGELFF. The DNA of the CDR3 is TGTGCCAGCAGCTTAGTTCGGGGAGCCGGGGAGCTGTTTTTT.